This TCR beta chain emerged from a study of T cells in women clearing cervical HPV infection. Study-level information: Controls were women whose single incident HPV16 infection cleared within 12 months without precancer or cancer.

Here immunoSEQ multiplex PCR was the method, and the copy in TCRdb shows in-frame clones only, minus some. This repertoire includes around 19,000 clones. A note on this clone: Read sequence stops 3 residues before the CDR3 end, and the germline J gene provides the missing end.

CDR3 length equals 15 residues. V lost 0 bases, J lost 7 bases, and 6 bases stayed unmatched. Germline loops: CDR1 SGHRS, CDR2 YFSETQ. The TCR sequence derives from a woman between 18 and 69 years old with a cervical HPV16 infection that either progressed to CIN3+ or cleared (not recorded which). Input material: blood buffy coat. The genes are TRBV5-1 and TRBJ1-4; 7 bases line up with TRBD1. The part of the CDR3 DNA that was read is TGCGCCAGCAGCTTGGCCGAGGGGGCAGGTGAAAAA. It specifies CASSLAEGAGEK. The entire CDR3 sequence reads CASSLAEGAGEKLFF.